This T cell receptor (beta chain) was sequenced in a study of shared clonotypes between healthy human individuals. Overall study: Per donor, three plates held CD4 naive cells, three held CD4 memory, two held CD8 naive and one held CD8 memory.

General study findings and limits: Sampling covered blood only; tissue repertoires likely differ.

The CDR3 has 12 amino acids. V was cut by 5 bases and J by 3 bases, with 6 bases left in between. Germline CDR1 reads LNHDA; CDR2 reads SQIVND (reference sequence). Concerning this clone itself: Its antigen is still unknown. Other DNA sequences within the sample encode an identical CDR3.

In the original processing: Filtering was not the same, since immunoSEQ gave junction-only sequences without quality scores. Sequencing used immunoSEQ multiplex PCR; TCRdb keeps in-frame clones, though not all of them. The DNA was the basis for D and trimming; V, J and clone size are from that table. The table lists about 2.5 million clones, 85% to 95% of them singletons. Sequenced: naive CD4+ T cells from PBMCs. Stated subset: CD45RA+ positively selected. The clonotype comes from a man aged 18 to 30 in good health. Some clones in this sample may be carry-over from other donors' samples. This chain links TRBV19 with TRBJ2-3; a weak D match, TRBD2 (5 bases). This CDR3 is CASSPGTDTQYF. The CDR3 DNA reads TGTGCCAGTAGTCCGGGAACAGATACGCAGTATTTT. Combining the CDR3 with reference TRBV19 and TRBJ2-3 gives the whole variable domain DGGITQSPKYLFRKEGQNVTLSCEQNLNHDAMYWYRQDPGQGLRLIYYSQIVNDFQKGDIAEGYSVSREKKESFPLTVTSAQKNPTAFYLCASSPGTDTQYFGPGTRLTVL.